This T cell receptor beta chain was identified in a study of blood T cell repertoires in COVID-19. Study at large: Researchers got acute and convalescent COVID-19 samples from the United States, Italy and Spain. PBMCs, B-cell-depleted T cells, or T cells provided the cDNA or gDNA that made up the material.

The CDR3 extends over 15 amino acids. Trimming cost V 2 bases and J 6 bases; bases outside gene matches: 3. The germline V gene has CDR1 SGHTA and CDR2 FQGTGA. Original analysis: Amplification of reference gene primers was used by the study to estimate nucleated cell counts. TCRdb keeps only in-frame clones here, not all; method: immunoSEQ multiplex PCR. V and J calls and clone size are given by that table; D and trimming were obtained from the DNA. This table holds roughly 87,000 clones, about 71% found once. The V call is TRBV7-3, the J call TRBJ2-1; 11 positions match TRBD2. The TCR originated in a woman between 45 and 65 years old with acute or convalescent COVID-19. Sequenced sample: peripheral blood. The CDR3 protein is CASSLSSGGLNEQFF. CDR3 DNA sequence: TGTGCCAGCAGCTTATCTAGCGGGGGGCTCAATGAGCAGTTCTTC.